This TCR beta chain was identified in a study of T-cell reconstitution after alpha-beta-depleted transplantation in children. This clonotype was observed a few times. Its specificity is not known. Unique molecular identifiers were incorporated when the TCRbeta library was constructed. Via MiXCR, TCRdb re-called the PCR reads, giving one row per CDR3 protein. The top ten clones hold about a fifth of a sample with 90,000 to 100,000 distinct CDR3 sequences, about a quarter of them seen once. Study-wide findings and caveats: Several hundred expanded graft clones reportedly supplied alpha-beta T cells about two months after transplant. The main origin of T-cell counts and diversity one year after transplant was newly produced T cells.

CDR1 is SGHTA and CDR2 is FQGTGA in the germline V gene. Trimming removed 5 bases from V and 6 bases from J; junction bases left unmatched: 6. CDR3 size: 14 residues. J is TRBJ2-7 and V is TRBV7-3; TRBD1 matches 11 bases. The receptor was derived from a boy under 10 years old with acute lymphoblastic leukemia, due to receive a stem cell transplant. The sample here was PBMCs, taken before TCRalphabeta/CD19-depleted stem cell transplant. The CDR3 here is CASSLTGQGGEQYF. CDR3 in DNA: TGTGCCAGCAGCCTGACGGGACAGGGGGGCGAGCAGTACTTC.